Here is one TCR beta chain with its context. This sample was included in a study of blood T cell repertoires in COVID-19. About the study: The United States, Italy and Spain were the sources of the acute and convalescent COVID-19 samples.

The protocol was immunoSEQ multiplex PCR, while the TCRdb copy is restricted to in-frame clones and leaves out a portion. The sample records about 240,000 clones, approximately 86% being singletons. Sequencing was performed on peripheral blood. The receptor comes from a young woman who had recovered from COVID-19.

CDR3 residues: CSAVPGQGSGNTIYF. For the CDR3, the DNA is TGCAGCGCTGTACCGGGACAGGGCTCTGGAAACACCATATATTTT. This chain uses TRBV29-1 with TRBJ1-3; 9 bases are shared with TRBD1. This CDR3 comprises 15 residues. Germline CDR1 reads SQVTM; CDR2 reads ANQGSEA. V lost 7 bases, J lost 0 bases, and 7 bases stayed unmatched. Complete variable domain (other parts from reference TRBV29-1 and TRBJ1-3): SAVISQKPSRDICQRGTSLTIQCQVDSQVTMMFWYRQQPGQSLTLIATANQGSEATYESGFVIDKFPISRPNLTFSTLTVSNMSPEDSSIYLCSAVPGQGSGNTIYFGEGSWLTVV.